The present T cell receptor (beta chain) was sequenced within a study of blood T cell repertoires in COVID-19 (dated by TCRdb to about 2020). As for the study more broadly: Collaborator samples came from the United States, Italy and Spain and covered acute and convalescent phases of COVID-19. The prospective study material was composed of cDNA or gDNA derived from T cells, B-cell-depleted T cells, or PBMCs. The dataset comprised deeply sampled blood TCRbeta repertoires from subjects exposed to, actively infected with, or recovered from COVID-19. A freely available public database, intended as a resource for researchers studying the immune response to SARS-CoV-2, is where the repertoires were released. The samples were drawn from two sources: the first 160 participants of the ongoing ImmuneRACE study, and 950 to 1,500 subjects contributed by 6 global collaborators. A de-identified subject ID, COVID-19 status, age in years and sex were almost always included in the sample metadata. Where available, HLA class I and class II types were obtained from metadata supplied by the sample provider rather than from assay-based typing. Overall study outcomes, separate from this receptor: How much clinical and demographic metadata was included differed by source and by participant, and the metadata was provided uncurated.

This clone was counted a single time. This clone's antigen is unknown. Base qualities were left out, and no much larger clone turns up one base away. At one collaborating source in Seattle, patients were enrolled during active infection and were followed longitudinally through the course of disease. Whole blood was collected in K2EDTA tubes by collaborating institutions according to the institutions' own protocols. For TCRbeta analysis, collaborators shipped samples in one of three forms: frozen whole blood, isolated PBMCs, or DNA extracted from either of those sample types. The immunoSEQ Assay, a bias-controlled multiplex PCR, was used to amplify TCRbeta CDR3 regions from genomic DNA. On the authors' methods: Within the assay, amplification of reference gene primers was used to estimate how many nucleated cells each sample contained. Sequence reads were collapsed and filtered to measure the absolute abundance of every unique TCRbeta CDR3 rearrangement. For each sample, productive Simpson clonality was calculated as the square root of Simpson's diversity index across productive rearrangements. TCRdb mirrors the immuneACCESS table, restricted to in-frame sequences. Some clones are absent from its copies; in checked studies, under half trace to an unresolved V gene, and the reason for the others is unknown. V, J and clone size were drawn from that table, and D and trimming were deduced from the DNA. The sample yields roughly 250,000 clones; about four fifths were counted once. 15% to 19% of the sample is in the top ten clones.

The sample taken for sequencing was peripheral blood. The sequence derives from a person aged 70 to 85 with COVID-19, enrolled during active disease.

The DNA reads as follows: TGTGCCAGCAGTGAACTACAGGGGGAGTCAAACATTCAGTACTTC. Its coded protein is CASSELQGESNIQYF. The rearrangement joined TRBV2 to TRBJ2-4, and TRBD1 matches 8 of the central bases. From the cysteine through the phenylalanine, the CDR3 covers 15 amino acids. The DNA shown is the 45-base CDR3, in frame from base 1. As encoded in the germline V gene, CDR1 is SNHLY while CDR2 is FYNNEI. V lost 2 bases and J lost 6 bases, and the count of bases not matched to a germline gene is 6.